This T cell receptor (beta chain) was retrieved from a study of control samples from healthy donors and cancer patients (dated by TCRdb to about 2020). Including cysteine and phenylalanine, the CDR3 has 17 amino acids. Solely the CDR3 DNA is kept, with 51 bases framed from the first base. The germline V gene (reference sequence) yields SGHNT for CDR1 and YYREEE for CDR2. The V and J ends are trimmed by 4 bases and 10 bases, leaving 24 bases between them. Library generation was performed with the immunoSEQ multiplex PCR assay. TCRdb took over this immuneACCESS table, retaining in-frame rearrangements with V and J assigned. Such tables are incomplete; in checked studies, under half of the missing clones stem from an unresolved V gene, and the remainder is unexplained. Within this sample are around 70,000 clones, with approximately 94% of them counted one time only. The top ten constitute roughly 3% of the sample.

As regards this clone: Its binding antigen is unknown. There are no base qualities to consult, and no much larger clone falls within one base.

This sequence was found in a woman in her thirties in good health. The chain couples TRBV5-4 to TRBJ1-6; the D gene assignment is ambiguous. Material: blood. The CDR3 reads CASSLRRPGIQRSPLHF. The DNA sequence reads TGTGCCAGCAGCCTCCGTCGTCCCGGGATACAGAGGTCACCCCTCCACTTT.